Following are 27 T cell receptor beta chains from one sample sequenced in a study of beta chain features in type 1 diabetes. The sequenced template was cDNA made from the entire isolated RNA. Sequencing was performed with immunoSEQ multiplex PCR; in TCRdb, only in-frame clones are kept and a portion is missing. The table shows fewer than 350,000 clones, with 20% occurring only once. The sequenced material came from naive CD4+ T cells from blood. The receptor source for this set is a woman younger than 30 in good health.

CDR3 sequence: CSADSTGTEAFF. For the CDR3, the DNA is TGCAGCGCGGACAGTACCGGCACTGAAGCTTTCTTT. The rearrangement joins TRBV29-1 to TRBJ1-1; a possible D gene is TRBD1 (6 bases). Germline assignment: CDR1 SQVTM and CDR2 ANQGSEA. Trimming shortened V by 7 bases and J by 4 bases, and 13 bases separated the two germline ends. The CDR3 extends over 12 amino acids.

This clone was recorded a few times. The chain has TRBV27 and TRBJ1-1; D perhaps matches TRBD1 (6 bases). This CDR3 has 13 residues. Trimming removed 5 bases from V and 2 bases from J, with 9 bases in between. CDR1 and CDR2 (germline): MNHEY, SMNVEV (reference sequence). CDR3 sequence (DNA): TGTGCCAGCAGTCACAGGGAAAACACTGAAGCTTTCTTT. Translation: CASSHRENTEAFF.

There are a few counts of this clone. V is TRBV4-1 and J is TRBJ2-7, with TRBD1 matching 7 bases. CDR1 MGHRA and CDR2 YSYEKL come from the germline V gene. V was pared by 2 bases and J by 5 bases, with 6 bases of the junction left unmatched. This CDR3 has 14 residues. The CDR3 loop is CASSQYFTGDEQYF. The CDR3 bases are TGCGCCAGCAGCCAATATTTTACAGGGGACGAGCAGTACTTC.

The chain has TRBV28 and TRBJ1-1; D is possibly TRBD1 (6 bases). Germline V gene sequence: CDR1 MDHEN, CDR2 SYDVKM. Trimming pared 4 bases from V and 2 bases from J, leaving 14 bases between. This CDR3 is 15 amino acids long. This CDR3 reads CASSSATRGNTEAFF. CDR3 DNA sequence: TGTGCCAGCAGTTCGGCCACCAGGGGTAACACTGAAGCTTTCTTT.

The rearrangement uses TRBV20-1 and TRBJ2-1, with D possibly being TRBD2 (6 bases). Germline V gene data show CDR1 as DFQATT and CDR2 as SNEGSKA (reference sequence). The CDR3 extends over 11 amino acids. Between the trimmed V and J ends, which lost 6 bases and 9 bases, there was a span of 12 bases. CDR3 loop: CSAGGDLEQFF. The CDR3 DNA reads as TGCAGTGCCGGCGGGGACCTTGAGCAGTTCTTC.

The chain carries TRBV15 and TRBJ2-1, with D uncertain. This CDR3 comprises 12 residues. In germline, CDR1 is LNHNV, CDR2 YYDKDF (reference sequence). V was pared by 6 bases and J by 11 bases, with 14 bases between. This CDR3 is CATRSTEIQQFF. CDR3 nucleotide sequence: TGTGCCACCAGGTCTACCGAAATCCAGCAGTTCTTC.

This clone was observed a few times. The chain joins TRBV29-1 to TRBJ2-3, with 7 bases lining up with TRBD2. Germline CDR1 is SQVTM and CDR2 is ANQGSEA. The CDR3 totals 13 residues. V shed 4 bases, J shed 3 bases, and the junction held 4 bases outside the gene matches. In DNA, the CDR3 is TGCAGCGTTGTTCCTAGCGGTACAGATACGCAGTATTTT. Its protein is CSVVPSGTDTQYF.

The V and J genes are TRBV18 and TRBJ1-2, with D hard to call. Between the trimmed V and J ends, which lost 0 bases and 0 bases, there was a span of 14 bases. This CDR3 contains 17 residues. Per the germline V gene, CDR1 is KGHSH and CDR2 is LQKENI. The CDR3 loop is CASSPPNAAGTNYGYTF. The DNA for the CDR3 is TGTGCCAGCTCACCACCGAACGCCGCGGGGACTAACTATGGCTACACCTTC.

This clone showed up just a few times. V gene TRBV1 combines with J gene TRBJ2-1; the table's D call TRBD2 went unverified against the DNA. TRBV1 is a documented pseudogene. CDR3 length: 20 amino acids. The CDR3: CTSSQSRGGLAVSSYNEQFF. The CDR3 DNA reads as TGCACCAGCAGCCAATCCCGCGGAGGACTAGCCGTTAGTTCCTACAATGAGCAGTTCTTC.

V is TRBV6-6 and J is TRBJ1-1; 8 positions agree with TRBD1. Germline values: CDR1 MNHNY, CDR2 SVGAGI (reference sequence). This CDR3 spans 14 amino acids. J lost 3 bases, V lost 5 bases, and 5 bases had no gene match. CDR3 coding DNA: TGTGCCAGCAGTCGCCAGGGGGCGGACACTGAAGCTTTCTTT. Protein product: CASSRQGADTEAFF.

V gene TRBV7-2 combines with J gene TRBJ2-5; 8 bases agree with TRBD1. CDR3 length equals 14 residues. Germline V CDR1 and CDR2: SGHTA, FQGNSA. V dropped 5 bases and J dropped 5; count of bases not matched to a gene: 7. CDR3 loop: CASSADRGRETQYF. The CDR3 DNA reads TGTGCCAGCAGCGCCGACAGGGGAAGGGAGACCCAGTACTTC.

J is TRBJ2-5 and V is TRBV15, with TRBD2 identical over 9 bases. The V and J ends lost 3 bases and 4 bases, in that order; junction bases with no gene match: 15. CDR3 length: 18 amino acids. Germline V gives CDR1 LNHNV, CDR2 YYDKDF (reference sequence). The CDR3 sequence is CATSRVWGGGARGETQYF. For the CDR3, the DNA is TGTGCCACCAGCAGGGTTTGGGGCGGGGGGGCGAGAGGAGAGACCCAGTACTTC.

The V gene is TRBV5-4, the J gene TRBJ1-1; possibly TRBD1 for D (5 bases). In germline, CDR1 is SGHNT, CDR2 YYREEE (reference sequence). The CDR3 spans 14 residues. V lost 2 bases and J lost 2, with 10 bases in between. CDR3 residues: CASSFRDFNTEAFF. The CDR3 nucleotides read TGTGCCAGCAGCTTCAGGGATTTCAACACTGAAGCTTTCTTT.

The chain couples TRBV19 to TRBJ1-2; 12 bases agree with TRBD1. The germline gives CDR1 LNHDA, CDR2 SQIVND (reference sequence). The CDR3 totals 15 residues. V lost 5 bases and J lost 4; bases outside the gene matches: 5. Here the CDR3 reads CASSSRDRGLYGYTF. The DNA for the CDR3 is TGTGCCAGTAGTTCCCGGGACAGGGGGCTCTATGGCTACACCTTC.

In this sample, this clone turned up a few times. The sample holds other DNA sequences that translate to the same CDR3. The V gene is TRBV5-1, the J gene TRBJ1-2; D may be TRBD1 (6 bases). CDR1 and CDR2 from the germline V gene are SGHRS and YFSETQ. Trimming pared 0 bases from V and 8 bases from J, leaving 8 bases between. The CDR3 is 12 residues long. The CDR3 is CASSLDRDGYTF. CDR3 DNA sequence: TGCGCCAGCAGCTTGGACAGGGACGGCTACACCTTC.

This clone turned up a few times. The CDR3 region is CASSGTGDNEQFF. In nucleotides, the CDR3 is TGTGCCAGCAGCGGGACAGGGGACAATGAGCAGTTCTTC. The chain has TRBV14 and TRBJ2-1, with 10 bases that match TRBD1. Germline V gene lookup returns CDR1 SGHDN and CDR2 FVKESK. Trimming at V came to 5 bases and at J to 5 bases, leaving 0 bases not matched to a gene. This CDR3 has 13 residues.

This chain links TRBV30 with TRBJ1-5; D ambiguous. The CDR3 has 14 residues. The germline V and J ends were trimmed by 0 bases and 1 base, with 7 bases remaining between them. CDR1 GTSNPN and CDR2 SVGIG come from the germline V gene (reference sequence). The CDR3 loop is CAWSVPKSNQPQHF. The CDR3 coding sequence is TGTGCCTGGAGTGTACCTAAGAGCAATCAGCCCCAGCATTTT.

The count of this clone is one. The chain couples TRBV9 to TRBJ1-1; D call uncertain. The CDR3 loop spans 18 amino acids. V lost 0 bases to trimming and J lost 3 bases, with 21 bases between them. Per germline, CDR1 SGDLS and CDR2 YYNGEE. The CDR3 loop is CASSVDPTPRGRDTEAFF. The DNA of the CDR3 is TGTGCCAGCAGCGTAGACCCGACTCCACGGGGTCGGGACACTGAAGCTTTCTTT.

The chain recombines TRBV9 with TRBJ1-1; TRBD1 matches 7 bases. Germline V gives CDR1 SGDLS, CDR2 YYNGEE. V dropped 4 bases and J dropped 0; count of bases not matched to a gene: 6. CDR3 length: 15 amino acids. The CDR3 DNA is TGTGCCAGCAGCCCAGAGGGACAGCTGAACACTGAAGCTTTCTTT. This codes for CASSPEGQLNTEAFF. Variable domain in full (rest from reference TRBV9 and TRBJ1-1): DSGVTQTPKHLITATGQRVTLRCSPRSGDLSVYWYQQSLDQGLQFLIQYYNGEERAKGNILERFSAQQFPDLHSELNLSSLELGDSALYFCASSPEGQLNTEAFFGQGTRLTVV.

This clone has only a few counts. The chain recombines TRBV5-1 with TRBJ2-5; a weak D match, TRBD2 (6 bases). The ends were cut back, 0 bases at V and 2 bases at J, with 11 bases in the middle. The CDR3 totals 15 residues. CDR1 and CDR2 from the germline V gene are SGHRS and YFSETQ. CDR3 in DNA: TGCGCCAGCAGCTTGGATGGGGAGGAGCAAGAGACCCAGTACTTC. Its translation is CASSLDGEEQETQYF.

In this sample, this clone turned up a few times. The gene calls are TRBV29-1 and TRBJ2-3; 8 bases agree with TRBD1. The CDR3 is 13 amino acids. The V gene's germline CDR1 is SQVTM and CDR2 ANQGSEA. V was pared by 7 bases and J by 2 bases, with 5 bases of the junction left unmatched. The CDR3 DNA reads TGCAGCGGAGAGGACAGGGCCACAGATACGCAGTATTTT. Residues: CSGEDRATDTQYF.

This clone was detected a few times. The rearrangement joins TRBV7-9 to TRBJ2-1, with TRBD1 as a possible D gene (6 bases). V lost 5 bases to trimming and J lost 0 bases, with 11 bases between them. CDR3 length: 15 amino acids. Germline V gene data show CDR1 as SEHNR and CDR2 as FQNEAQ (reference sequence). The CDR3 region is CASSPGQTSYNEQFF. The CDR3 DNA reads as TGTGCCAGCAGCCCCGGACAGACCTCCTACAATGAGCAGTTCTTC.

The chain employs TRBV4-3 and TRBJ2-1; D is uncertain. CDR3 size: 15 residues. The germline V gene has CDR1 LGHNA and CDR2 YSLEER. The V end lost 4 bases, the J end lost 1 base, and 11 bases lay between the germline ends. The CDR3, as DNA: TGCGCCAGCAGCCCTGAGACATTTTCCTACAATGAGCAGTTCTTC. Encoded protein: CASSPETFSYNEQFF.

This clone has only a few counts. The rearrangement links TRBV19 to TRBJ1-1; 12 bases agree with TRBD1. Germline assignment: CDR1 LNHDA and CDR2 SQIVND (reference sequence). Unmatched junction bases numbered 7, after V lost 8 bases and J lost 3 bases. The CDR3 totals 15 residues. The CDR3 protein is CASVGDRGQDTEAFF. Here the CDR3 DNA reads TGTGCCAGTGTGGGGGACAGGGGGCAGGACACTGAAGCTTTCTTT.

This clone was detected only a few times. The chain couples TRBV5-4 to TRBJ2-5, with 9 bases fitting TRBD1. Germline V gives CDR1 SGHNT, CDR2 YYREEE (reference sequence). Trimming at V came to 4 bases and at J to 4 bases, leaving 11 bases not matched to a gene. The CDR3 covers 16 residues. CDR3 in amino acids: CASSPMDRGSGETQYF. The CDR3 region has the DNA TGTGCCAGCAGCCCCATGGACAGGGGATCAGGAGAGACCCAGTACTTC.

The CDR3 DNA reads TGTGCCTGGAGTGTTGGAGACAGGGGGAATTCACCCCTCCACTTT. Its protein product is CAWSVGDRGNSPLHF. The chain is built from TRBV30 and TRBJ1-6; 9 bases map to TRBD1. In germline, CDR1 is GTSNPN, CDR2 SVGIG (reference sequence). This CDR3 is built from 15 residues. V lost 0 bases, J lost 7 bases, and 4 bases stayed unmatched.

This clone was picked up a small number of times. V usage is TRBV18 and J usage is TRBJ2-1; a possible D gene is TRBD2 (5 bases). The length of the CDR3 is 13 residues. Germline CDR1 and CDR2: KGHSH and LQKENI. V lost 1 base and J 10 bases, leaving 11 bases between the germline ends. The CDR3 region is CASSPQEVDEQFF. DNA for the CDR3: TGTGCCAGCTCACCACAGGAGGTGGACGAGCAGTTCTTC.